This TCR beta chain was sequenced in a study of cytomegalovirus exposure and HLA in healthy donors (dated by TCRdb to between 2016 and 2019). As for the study more broadly: An earlier analysis of about 560 of the donors reported around 280 Gb of sequence data and roughly 120 million unique TCR beta sequences obtained from about 180 million T cells. Roughly 300 gigabases of sequencing data and approximately 91 million unique TCR sequences made up an early release that covered under 750 HLA-typed donors. The genetic ancestry cluster associated with self-reported Caucasian donors included 81% of the roughly 400 genotyped donors. The aim of the study was to test whether cataloging public T cell receptors could identify signatures of past pathogen exposure. The study used immunosequencing to profile the T cell repertoires of under 700 subjects and linked those repertoires to cytomegalovirus serostatus. Along with the roughly 610-subject first cohort, a separate validation cohort of roughly 110 different subjects was used. High-throughput TCR immunosequencing, statistical association of individual TCRs with disease status, and machine learning were combined to predict cytomegalovirus infection status. A later analysis re-analyzed previously published TCR beta repertoires from 666 donors and added high-resolution HLA genotyping to study TCR occurrence patterns. The later analysis used no new phenotypic data to find candidate immune exposures, relying instead on TCR beta sequences and their occurrence across donors. To decide whether each TCR beta V gene segment behaved as functional or pseudogenic, an earlier analysis of some 600 of the donors relied on high-throughput TCR beta sequencing. Alongside the repertoire data, information on donor age, sex, ethnicity and CMV serostatus was compiled. A later genetic analysis took genome-wide SNP genotypes for about 55% of the 666 donors and used that subset as a discovery cohort. Every discovery cohort repertoire had been produced on one sequencing platform. Class I and class II HLA loci were covered by the typing at four-digit resolution. The number of donors typed differed by locus, with about 629-630 for A, B, C, DRB1 and DQB1, around 500 for DQA1, about 610 for DPA1, and 472 for DPB1. Four to six DR-DQ haplotypes were handled as single units for association and clustering, since linkage in the cohort was strong. Across some 400 genotyped donors of the cohort, an average of about 200,000 unique TCR beta nucleotide sequences per donor were sequenced, and 15% to 20% of those sequences were non-productive.

The cohort comprised under 700 healthy bone marrow donors. At the time of sampling, all cohort members were nominally healthy, though unrecorded immune exposures were likely present. The donor tested CMV seronegative and was one of the 352 seronegative cohort members. Every donor gave a peripheral blood sample, and the peripheral blood mononuclear cells from that sample were used for TCR beta sequencing. Genomic DNA was extracted from the blood cell samples with the Qiagen DNeasy Blood Extraction Kit. Library creation used the immunoSEQ multiplex PCR assay. The multiplex PCR relied on a mix of 60 forward primers for TCR Vbeta segments and 13 reverse primers for TCR Jbeta segments. Amplification of the CDR3 region of rearranged TCR beta genes was performed with a multiplex PCR assay on genomic DNA. The amplified TCR beta libraries were sequenced on the Illumina HiSeq System as 87-base-pair reads. As for the authors' bioinformatics: A later analysis counted about 80 million unique TCR beta chains across the 700 or so repertoires, and 9 million to 14 million of these chains were shared by at least two donors. A nearest-neighbor algorithm error-corrected the raw reads and collapsed the reads into unique sequences, merging closely related sequences to remove PCR and sequencing errors. To assign V, D and J gene segments, CDR3 sequences were aligned to IMGT reference sequences. Each retained sequence needed at least a six-nucleotide match to both a V gene segment and a J gene segment. Rearrangements were called productive when the CDR3 lacked stop codons and stayed in frame with V and J; all others were non-productive. CDR3 was defined by IMGT convention, running from the second conserved V-encoded cysteine to the conserved J-encoded phenylalanine. In an earlier analysis of around 640 of the donors, sequences lacking an unambiguous match to a single V gene segment were excluded. In an earlier analysis of 500 to 750 of the donors, V segments were called functional above 56.7% productive rearrangements and were called segregating when the between-donor standard deviation exceeded 5%. A statistical classification framework was built to diagnose cytomegalovirus status from the catalog of TCR beta chain sequences. V and J gene assignment, in a later analysis, came from comparing TCR nucleotide sequences with IMGT/GENE-DB human TR gene sequences. The TCRdist pipeline was used in a later analysis to assign CDR3 sequences and most-parsimonious VDJ recombination scenarios. A later analysis defined each TCR beta chain by its CDR3 amino acid sequence plus V-gene family, and excluded reads lacking a unique V-gene family. To address suspected cross-contamination and a sequencing artifact, a later analysis removed 592 highly shared, low-generation-probability nucleotide sequences. A later analysis calculated a clonal expansion index for each public chain from normalized within-repertoire ranks of inferred template counts. In a later analysis, generation probabilities were computed using a VDJ recombination model fitted to out-of-frame rearrangements, and the results were checked against IGoR. In a later analysis, hypergeometric tests were used to score TCR-TCR, TCR-HLA and TCR-CMV co-occurrence, with a repertoire-size bias correction applied to TCR pairs. False discovery rates were estimated in a later analysis by permuting HLA or CMV assignments 20 times. In a later analysis, co-occurring TCRs were grouped using DBSCAN, and TCRdist sequence similarity was added for clustering within HLA-allele-positive subsets. Repertoires with fewer than 30,000 or more than 120,000 public chains were left out of co-occurrence clustering, as were a handful of repertoires with anomalous nucleotide sharing. The clones in this table, taken by TCRdb from immuneACCESS, are in-frame only. Not every clone is retained; where verified, under half of the shortfall comes from an unresolved V gene, and the cause of the rest is unknown. V and J calls and clone size are copied from that table; D and trimming were computed from the DNA. In all, the sample holds over 120,000 clones, and more than 75% of those were seen once. Around 2.9% of the sample goes to the ten largest clones.

A word on this clone: Which antigen it targets is not known. A junction end diverges from the germline sequence, so it may reflect a read error.

Findings and caveats that apply to the study as a whole: In the study, around 160 TCR beta chains were listed as associated with cytomegalovirus. Correlated functional status among segregating V segments might reflect linkage disequilibrium, but an unknown experimental factor could not be ruled out. A further reported finding was that TCR beta sequences accurately predicted the HLA-A and HLA-B alleles for most subjects in the first cohort. When HLA alleles, especially DR and DQ, strongly co-occurred, TCR associations were difficult to assign to individual alleles. An earlier analysis of 450 to 750 of the donors showed that most TCR beta V segments appeared in productive rearrangements either about 87% or about 30% of the time, which broadly matched IMGT annotations. It was suggested by the authors that the approach could potentially be generalized to other disease states and immunological phenotypes. In a later analysis, TCR association rates were found to vary across HLA loci, with the most associated TCRs seen for DRB1 alleles and the fewest for HLA-C alleles. In both the original and validation cohorts, the classifier was reported to diagnose cytomegalovirus status with high specificity and sensitivity. A cluster of highly shared sequence variants was judged likely to represent a technical artifact of the sequencing pipeline. Because HLA typing was missing for some donors at each locus, association tests included only the typed subset. Roughly uniform sequencing depth across donors was assumed in presence/absence analyses, although this assumption may not hold. In a later analysis, HLA-associated TCR beta chains showed more clonal expansion and lower generation probabilities than non-associated chains that were equally common. CMV serostatus was the only immune exposure information available for the cohort. According to a later genetic analysis, donors in an Asian-associated ancestry cluster had fewer N-insertions in productive TCRs than the approximately 710-donor mean. An association between a missense DCLRE1C variant and V-gene and J-gene trimming of TCR beta chains was found in a later genetic analysis and replicated in an independent cohort. In this cohort, only TCR beta chains were sequenced, and detectable features were limited by the absence of alpha or paired-chain data. In a later analysis, most CMV-associated TCR beta chains were found to appear HLA-restricted, with HLA associations seemingly driven largely by CMV exposure. Three of the identified cytomegalovirus-associated TCR beta chains were confirmed in vitro to be specific for cytomegalovirus antigens. Several of the top co-occurrence clusters appeared to be linked to parvovirus B19, influenza, CMV and Epstein-Barr virus, according to a later analysis. Because counts were too low, roughly 16 rarely observed V segments, including chromosome 9 orphons, were left out of the earlier analysis of 587 of the donors. In a later analysis, some 17,000 TCR beta sequences were associated with specific HLA alleles at a false discovery rate of 0.05. Most TCR sequences were observed very rarely across donors, whereas some public TCRs were present in many individuals. The 87-base-pair reads could not distinguish some IMGT-functional V segments, including TRBV6-2 and TRBV6-3, so those segments were excluded.

The germline V gene yields MGHDK for CDR1 and SYGVNS for CDR2. The CDR3 sequence holds 12 residues, the cysteine and phenylalanine included. Only the CDR3 DNA is retained, 36 bases long and in frame from the first base. The receptor comes from a female donor in good health and CMV-seronegative. Source material: PBMCs. Recombination connected TRBV25-1 to TRBJ1-2, with TRBD1 as a weak D call on 5 bases. Here is the DNA: TGTGCCAGCCAGCGGGGGTACTATGGCTACCCCTTC. Protein translation: CASQRGYYGYPF.